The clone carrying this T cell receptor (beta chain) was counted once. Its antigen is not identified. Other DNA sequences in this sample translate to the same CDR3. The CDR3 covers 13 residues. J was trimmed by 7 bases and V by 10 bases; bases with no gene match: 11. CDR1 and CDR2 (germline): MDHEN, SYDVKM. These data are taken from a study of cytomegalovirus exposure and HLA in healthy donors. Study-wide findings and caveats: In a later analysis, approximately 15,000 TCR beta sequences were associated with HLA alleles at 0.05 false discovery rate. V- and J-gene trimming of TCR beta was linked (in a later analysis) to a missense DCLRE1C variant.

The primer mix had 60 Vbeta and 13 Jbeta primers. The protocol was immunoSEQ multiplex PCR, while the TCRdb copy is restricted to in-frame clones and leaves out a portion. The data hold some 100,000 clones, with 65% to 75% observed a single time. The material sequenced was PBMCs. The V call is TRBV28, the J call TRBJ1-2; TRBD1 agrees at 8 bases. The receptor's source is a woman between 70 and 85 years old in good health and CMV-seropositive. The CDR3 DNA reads TGTGCCACCGCGGAGCCAGGGGGCGGTGGCTACACCTTC. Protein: CATAEPGGGGYTF.